This T cell receptor (beta chain) is drawn from a study of PD-1 blockade in mismatch repair-deficient tumors. Findings and caveats of the study: After pembrolizumab, tumor-resident clones rose rapidly, then generally contracted before radiologic responses.

Clones were read by immunoSEQ multiplex PCR, and TCRdb kept only the in-frame ones, dropping some. The data show 15,000 or so clones, 70% to 85% seen once. V lost 1 base and J lost 0, with 4 bases in between. The CDR3 is made up of 14 amino acids. CDR1 SGHAT and CDR2 FQNNGV come from the germline V gene. In the case of this clone: The antigen remains undetermined.

All patients were mismatch repair deficient, assessed by either PCR or immunohistochemistry. Three pembrolizumab responders had their TCRs sequenced. The sample in question was PBMCs, obtained 14 weeks after starting pembrolizumab. The J gene is TRBJ1-3, the V gene TRBV11-2, with D unclear. This TCR came from an adult with mismatch repair-deficient cancer. CDR3 nucleotides: TGTGCCAGCAGCTTAGTAGTCTCTGGAAACACCATATATTTT. Protein sequence: CASSLVVSGNTIYF.